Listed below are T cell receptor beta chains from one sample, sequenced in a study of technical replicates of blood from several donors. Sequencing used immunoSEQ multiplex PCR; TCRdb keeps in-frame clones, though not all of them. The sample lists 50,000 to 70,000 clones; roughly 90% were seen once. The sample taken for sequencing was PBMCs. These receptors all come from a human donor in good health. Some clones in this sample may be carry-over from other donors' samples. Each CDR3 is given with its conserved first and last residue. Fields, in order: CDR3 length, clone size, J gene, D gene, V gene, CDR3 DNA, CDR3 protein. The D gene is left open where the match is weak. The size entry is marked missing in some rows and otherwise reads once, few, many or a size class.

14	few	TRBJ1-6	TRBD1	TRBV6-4	TGTGCCAGCAGTCCTACAGGGGTAGGGTCACCCCTCCACTTT	CASSPTGVGSPLHF
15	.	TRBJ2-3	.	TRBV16	TGTGCCAGCAGCCTAGGGGTGGACCCAACAGATACGCAGTATTTT	CASSLGVDPTDTQYF
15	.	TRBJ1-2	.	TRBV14	TGTGCCAGCAGCCAAGATCTGGCTGATAACTATGGCTACACCTTC	CASSQDLADNYGYTF
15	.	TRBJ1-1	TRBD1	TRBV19	TGTGCCAGTAGTATTACGGACAGGCCGAACACTGAAGCTTTCTTT	CASSITDRPNTEAFF
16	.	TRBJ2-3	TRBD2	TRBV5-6	TGTGCCAGCAGCCCCCAGGGAGGGGCCCGCGTTTTTGGGCAGTATTTT	CASSPQGGARVFGQYF
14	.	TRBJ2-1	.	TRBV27	TGTGCCAGCGGCGACAGAGTTTTGCAGAATGAGCAGTTCTTC	CASGDRVLQNEQFF
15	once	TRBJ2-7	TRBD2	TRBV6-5	TGTGCCAGCAGCGAGACTAGCGGGAGGGCTTACGAGCAGTACTTC	CASSETSGRAYEQYF
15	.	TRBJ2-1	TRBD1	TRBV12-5	TGTGCTAGTGGTCCCGGGGGACAGGGCTACAATGAGCAGTTCTTC	CASGPGGQGYNEQFF
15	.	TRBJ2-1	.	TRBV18	TGTGCCAGCTCACCGGGACTCCTAACCTACAATGAGCAGTTCTTC	CASSPGLLTYNEQFF
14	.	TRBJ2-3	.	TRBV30	TGTGCCTGGAGTTACACCCTGGCCACAGATACGCAGTATTTT	CAWSYTLATDTQYF
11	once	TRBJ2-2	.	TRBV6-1	TGTGCCAGCAGTGAGGGACTCGGGTTGTTTTTT	CASSEGLGLFF
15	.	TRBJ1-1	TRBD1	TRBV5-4	TGTGCCAGCAGCCTTCTCGGGACAGGGAACACTGAAGCTTTCTTT	CASSLLGTGNTEAFF
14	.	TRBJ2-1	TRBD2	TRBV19	TGTGCCGTGACTCTAGCGGGAAATTACAATGAGCAGTTCTTC	CAVTLAGNYNEQFF
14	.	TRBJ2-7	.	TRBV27	TGTGCCAGCAGTTTATCGCCGGAGTCCTACGAGCAGTACTTC	CASSLSPESYEQYF
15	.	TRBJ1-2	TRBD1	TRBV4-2	TGTGCCAGCAGCCAAGGGACAGGGTCGGGCTATGGCTACACCTTC	CASSQGTGSGYGYTF
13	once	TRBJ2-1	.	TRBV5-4	TGTGCCAGCAGCTTTCTACCGATTAATGAGCAGTTCTTC	CASSFLPINEQFF
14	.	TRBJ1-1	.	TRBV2	TGTGCCAGCAGTGTAGACTTAGGGGACTCTGAAGCTTTCTTT	CASSVDLGDSEAFF
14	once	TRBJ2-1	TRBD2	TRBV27	TGTGCCAGCAGTTTAGGCCTAGCGGGAATTGAGCAGTTCTTC	CASSLGLAGIEQFF
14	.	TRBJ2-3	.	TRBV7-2	TGTGCCAGCAGCTTAGCTCAATCCCGGGATACGCAGTATTTT	CASSLAQSRDTQYF
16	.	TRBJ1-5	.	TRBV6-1	TGTGCCAGCAGTGCCCCGAGGACAGATAGCAATCAGCCCCAGCATTTT	CASSAPRTDSNQPQHF
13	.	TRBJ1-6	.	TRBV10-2	TGCGCCAGCAGTAACAACTATAATTCACCCCTCCACTTT	CASSNNYNSPLHF
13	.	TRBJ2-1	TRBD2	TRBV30	TGTGCCTGGAGGGGACTAGTCTACAATGAGCAGTTCTTC	CAWRGLVYNEQFF
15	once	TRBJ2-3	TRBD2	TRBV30	TGTGCCTGGAGTGCCCCGGGAGGGACTGAAGATACGCAGTATTTT	CAWSAPGGTEDTQYF
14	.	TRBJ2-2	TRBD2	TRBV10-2	TGCGCCAGCAGGGGAGGGGAAATAGCCGGGGAGCTGTTTTTT	CASRGGEIAGELFF
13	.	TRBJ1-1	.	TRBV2	TGTGCCAGATACCGGGATCGGGGCACTGAAGCTTTCTTT	CARYRDRGTEAFF
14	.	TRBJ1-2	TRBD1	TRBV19	TGTGCCAGTAGTATAGAGACAGGGACCTATGGCTACACCTTC	CASSIETGTYGYTF
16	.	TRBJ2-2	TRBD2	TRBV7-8	TGTGCCAGCAGCTTAGTACTAGCGGTTAACACCGGGGAGCTGTTTTTT	CASSLVLAVNTGELFF
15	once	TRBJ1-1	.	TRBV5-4	TGTGCCAGCAGCTCACGGGGGGGTGGGAACACTGAAGCTTTCTTT	CASSSRGGGNTEAFF
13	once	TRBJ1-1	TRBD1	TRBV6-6	TGTGCCAGCAGCCGGACAGGGAACACTGAAGCTTTCTTT	CASSRTGNTEAFF